A selection of T cell receptor beta chains follows, all from one sample in a study of graft-versus-host responses after intestinal transplantation. Their specific antigens are unknown. The assay was immunoSEQ multiplex PCR, and TCRdb's table has in-frame clones only and misses some. Among about 88,000 clones listed, 90% were seen once. Sequencing used unstimulated CD4+ T cells sorted from spleen or lymph node cells, obtained before intestinal transplant. The receptor set was obtained from a human donor who received an intestinal transplant. CDR3s include the opening cysteine and the closing phenylalanine or tryptophan. D genes are given only for firm matches. Clone size is not always given. Where it is, it says once, few, many or a class for expanded clones.

J: TRBJ2-1
size: once
D: TRBD2
V: TRBV13
CDR3: CASSSSTSGGYEQFF
DNA: TGTGCCAGCAGCTCCTCGACTAGCGGGGGTTATGAGCAGTTCTTC

J: TRBJ1-1
size: .
D: .
V: TRBV7-2
CDR3: CASSFSSTTVQAPEAFF
DNA: TGTGCCAGCAGCTTTTCGTCTACGACAGTTCAGGCGCCTGAAGCTTTCTTT

J: TRBJ1-2
size: .
D: TRBD1
V: TRBV7-2
CDR3: CASSFFLQGDGYTF
DNA: TGTGCCAGCAGCTTCTTTTTGCAGGGGGATGGCTACACCTTC

J: TRBJ1-5
size: .
D: .
V: TRBV5-6
CDR3: CASSLRGYQPQHF
DNA: TGTGCCAGCAGCTTGAGGGGATATCAGCCTCAGCATTTT

J: TRBJ2-7
size: .
D: .
V: TRBV5-1
CDR3: CASRPGHSSYEQYF
DNA: TGCGCCAGCAGACCGGGACACTCCTCCTACGAGCAGTACTTC

J: TRBJ1-2
size: .
D: .
V: TRBV10-3
CDR3: CAIAGSAYGYTF
DNA: TGTGCCATCGCCGGGTCCGCCTATGGCTACACCTTC

J: TRBJ1-4
size: .
D: .
V: TRBV19
CDR3: CASRGGEEKLFF
DNA: TGTGCCAGTAGAGGGGGGGAAGAAAAACTGTTTTTT

J: TRBJ2-5
size: once
D: .
V: TRBV6-1
CDR3: CASTPGGEETQYF
DNA: TGTGCCAGCACCCCCGGCGGGGAAGAGACCCAGTACTTC

J: TRBJ1-2
size: .
D: .
V: TRBV7-9
CDR3: CASSPREYGYTF
DNA: TGTGCCAGCAGCCCCCGAGAATATGGCTACACCTTC

J: TRBJ1-2
size: .
D: .
V: TRBV18
CDR3: CASSPSGDYGYTF
DNA: TGTGCCAGCTCACCATCGGGGGACTATGGCTACACCTTC

J: TRBJ1-2
size: .
D: TRBD1
V: TRBV5-1
CDR3: CASRLAPTGTNYGYTF
DNA: TGCGCCAGCAGACTCGCCCCGACAGGGACTAACTATGGCTACACCTTC

J: TRBJ1-2
size: .
D: TRBD1
V: TRBV2
CDR3: CASSTQGQTPNGYTF
DNA: TGTGCCAGCAGTACCCAGGGACAGACTCCCAATGGCTACACCTTC

J: TRBJ2-1
size: .
D: TRBD1
V: TRBV10-3
CDR3: CAISAKKGQGIAGEQFF
DNA: TGTGCCATCAGTGCCAAAAAAGGACAGGGGATTGCGGGGGAGCAGTTCTTC

J: TRBJ1-2
size: .
D: TRBD1
V: TRBV29-1
CDR3: CSVAQDRGPYGYTF
DNA: TGCAGCGTTGCCCAGGACAGGGGCCCCTATGGCTACACCTTC

J: TRBJ1-1
size: .
D: .
V: TRBV5-4
CDR3: CASSFRWGLDTEAFF
DNA: TGTGCCAGCAGCTTTCGATGGGGCCTGGACACTGAAGCTTTCTTT

J: TRBJ1-2
size: few
D: TRBD1
V: TRBV5-1
CDR3: CASSLEGAHYGYTF
DNA: TGCGCCAGCAGCTTGGAGGGGGCCCACTATGGCTACACCTTC

J: TRBJ2-7
size: few
D: TRBD2
V: TRBV6-9
CDR3: CASSYFWRGAYEQYF
DNA: TGTGCCAGCAGTTATTTTTGGCGGGGGGCCTACGAGCAGTACTTC

J: TRBJ2-7
size: .
D: TRBD2
V: TRBV6-5
CDR3: CASRRGGSSYEQYF
DNA: TGTGCCAGCAGGCGGGGGGGGAGCTCCTACGAGCAGTACTTC

J: TRBJ2-1
size: .
D: TRBD2
V: TRBV5-4
CDR3: CASTPSGGYYNEQFF
DNA: TGTGCCAGCACCCCCTCCGGGGGGTATTACAATGAGCAGTTCTTC

J: TRBJ1-1
size: .
D: TRBD1
V: TRBV6-6
CDR3: CASSDHRGNTEAFF
DNA: TGTGCCAGCAGTGACCACAGGGGAAACACTGAAGCTTTCTTT

J: TRBJ2-5
size: .
D: .
V: TRBV30
CDR3: CAWRPGGGETQYF
DNA: TGTGCCTGGCGCCCCGGGGGTGGAGAGACCCAGTACTTC

J: TRBJ2-5
size: .
D: TRBD2
V: TRBV5-1
CDR3: CASRETSGGPIETQYF
DNA: TGCGCCAGCAGAGAGACTAGCGGGGGGCCCATAGAGACCCAGTACTTC

J: TRBJ1-2
size: .
D: .
V: TRBV5-4
CDR3: CASSLTFNYGYTF
DNA: TGTGCCAGCAGCTTAACATTTAACTATGGCTACACCTTC

J: TRBJ1-4
size: .
D: .
V: TRBV11-2
CDR3: CASSPSGPTNEKLFF
DNA: TGTGCCAGCAGCCCTTCAGGGCCCACTAATGAAAAACTGTTTTTT

J: TRBJ2-1
size: .
D: TRBD1
V: TRBV10-3
CDR3: CAISKERTGSNEQFF
DNA: TGTGCCATCAGCAAGGAGAGGACAGGGTCTAATGAGCAGTTCTTC

J: TRBJ2-7
size: .
D: .
V: TRBV7-8
CDR3: CASSLAGTTRGYF
DNA: TGTGCCAGCAGCTTAGCAGGCACCACTCGGGGGTACTTC

J: TRBJ1-4
size: .
D: .
V: TRBV19
CDR3: CASSDFRNEKLFF
DNA: TGTGCCAGTAGTGACTTCCGTAATGAAAAACTGTTTTTT

J: TRBJ1-4
size: .
D: .
V: TRBV25-1
CDR3: CASSESAAAYNEKLFF
DNA: TGTGCCAGCAGTGAATCGGCGGCAGCCTATAATGAAAAACTGTTTTTT

J: TRBJ1-2
size: .
D: .
V: TRBV4-1
CDR3: CASSRQSPTRGAVDGYTF
DNA: TGCGCCAGCAGCCGGCAAAGTCCCACAAGGGGCGCAGTGGATGGCTACACCTTC

J: TRBJ1-2
size: .
D: TRBD1
V: TRBV6-6
CDR3: CASSYLGTGGARGYTF
DNA: TGTGCCAGCAGTTACCTGGGGACAGGGGGCGCTCGGGGCTACACCTTC

J: TRBJ1-4
size: .
D: TRBD1
V: TRBV15
CDR3: CATSSPTGGRSEKLFF
DNA: TGTGCCACCAGCAGCCCCACAGGGGGCAGGAGTGAAAAACTGTTTTTT

J: TRBJ2-1
size: .
D: TRBD1
V: TRBV6-5
CDR3: CASSLGTGVGEQFF
DNA: TGTGCCAGCAGTCTTGGGACAGGGGTGGGAGAGCAGTTCTTC

J: TRBJ1-5
size: .
D: TRBD1
V: TRBV23-1
CDR3: CASTVERGHQPQHF
DNA: TGCGCCAGCACCGTAGAGAGGGGGCATCAGCCCCAGCATTTT

J: TRBJ1-5
size: .
D: .
V: TRBV2
CDR3: CASNRANQPQHF
DNA: TGTGCCAGCAACAGGGCGAATCAGCCCCAGCATTTT

J: TRBJ1-6
size: .
D: TRBD1
V: TRBV6-1
CDR3: CASSDTLDRDNSPLHF
DNA: TGTGCCAGCAGTGATACCCTTGACAGGGATAATTCACCCCTCCACTTT

J: TRBJ2-7
size: .
D: .
V: TRBV6-5
CDR3: CASRQGNEQYF
DNA: TGTGCCAGCAGACAGGGAAACGAGCAGTACTTC

J: TRBJ1-3
size: .
D: TRBD1
V: TRBV10-3
CDR3: CAISRGDGNTIYF
DNA: TGTGCCATCAGCAGGGGGGACGGAAACACCATATATTTT

J: TRBJ2-2
size: .
D: .
V: TRBV10-3
CDR3: CATHTERTGELFF
DNA: TGTGCCACCCATACAGAGAGAACCGGGGAGCTGTTTTTT

J: TRBJ1-2
size: .
D: .
V: TRBV6-6
CDR3: CASSYRGGEGYTF
DNA: TGTGCCAGCAGTTACAGGGGGGGCGAGGGCTACACCTTC

J: TRBJ1-4
size: few
D: .
V: TRBV29-1
CDR3: CSVEGSEKLFF
DNA: TGCAGCGTTGAAGGGAGTGAAAAACTGTTTTTT

J: TRBJ1-4
size: .
D: .
V: TRBV25-1
CDR3: CASSEAGGIGEKLFF
DNA: TGTGCCAGCAGTGAAGCCGGGGGGATCGGTGAAAAACTGTTTTTT

J: TRBJ1-2
size: few
D: .
V: TRBV6-5
CDR3: CASSPRQNYGYTF
DNA: TGTGCCAGCAGCCCTCGACAGAACTATGGCTACACCTTC

J: TRBJ2-7
size: few
D: .
V: TRBV6-5
CDR3: CASSSGTPGEQYF
DNA: TGTGCCAGCAGTTCCGGGACACCGGGGGAGCAGTACTTC

J: TRBJ1-2
size: .
D: .
V: TRBV2
CDR3: CASRGGTDNYGYTF
DNA: TGTGCCAGCAGGGGGGGGACGGACAACTATGGCTACACCTTC

J: TRBJ1-6
size: .
D: .
V: TRBV6-1
CDR3: CVGRVDNNSPLHF
DNA: TGTGTCGGGAGGGTTGACAACAATTCACCCCTCCACTTT

J: TRBJ2-3
size: .
D: TRBD2
V: TRBV4-1
CDR3: CASSQGSLAGNGGTQYF
DNA: TGCGCCAGCAGCCAAGGTTCGCTAGCGGGGAACGGTGGTACGCAGTATTTT